The subject of this entry is one TCR beta chain. Trimming left V 1 base short and J 4 bases short, with 11 bases between. The CDR3 is 15 amino acids. Germline CDR1 reads LNHDA; CDR2 reads SQIVND (reference sequence). Method: immunoSEQ multiplex PCR; TCRdb's copy keeps in-frame clones and lacks some. The sample has about 69,000 clones, 90% seen once. This specimen comes from a study of blood T cell repertoires in COVID-19. The V gene is TRBV19, the J gene TRBJ2-1; D possibly corresponds to TRBD2 (6 bases). The receptor's source is a man aged 45-65 years with acute or convalescent COVID-19. The source material was peripheral blood. The CDR3, as DNA: TGTGCCAGTAGTATAGGGACTATCCCTTACAATGAGCAGTTCTTC. It is translated as CASSIGTIPYNEQFF.